These T cell receptor beta chains were read from a single sample in a study of T cells in Graves' hyperthyroidism and ophthalmopathy. TCRdb recomputed calls from the multiplex PCR reads with MiXCR, one row per CDR3 protein. The data contain hundreds of thousands of distinct CDR3 sequences, about 17% of them singletons. Sequencing was performed on blood. The receptors stem from a woman aged 18 to 35 with Graves' ophthalmopathy. CDR3s include the opening cysteine and the closing phenylalanine or tryptophan. The D gene is left open where the match is weak. The listing skips clone size in some rows; elsewhere it reads once, few, many or a size class.

D | J | V | size | DNA | CDR3
TRBD2 | TRBJ2-1 | TRBV29-1 | few | TGCAGCGTTACCGGGACTAGCGGGAGGTATGAGCAGTTCTTC | CSVTGTSGRYEQFF
TRBD1 | TRBJ1-1 | TRBV3-1 | many | TGTGCCAGCAGCCAAGGTAACAGGGGGCGAAACACTGAAGCTTTCTTT | CASSQGNRGRNTEAFF
TRBD2 | TRBJ2-7 | TRBV29-1 | many | TGCAGCGTCCTGGCTAGCGGGTACGAGCAGTACTTC | CSVLASGYEQYF
- | TRBJ2-1 | TRBV7-6 | many | TGTGCCAGCAGCAAAGGGACGGCTTCCTACAATGAGCAGTTCTTC | CASSKGTASYNEQFF
TRBD2 | TRBJ2-3 | TRBV6-1 | many | TGTGCCAGCAGACCGAATAGCGGGAGCGGCACAGATACGCAGTATTTT | CASRPNSGSGTDTQYF
- | TRBJ2-5 | TRBV19 | many | TGTGCCAGTACCCTGAGGGGTAGCTTGGAGACCCAGTACTTC | CASTLRGSLETQYF
TRBD2 | TRBJ2-1 | TRBV9 | - | TGTGCCAGCAGCGTAGCGGCTAGCGGGAGACTGCATGAGCAGTTCTTC | CASSVAASGRLHEQFF
- | TRBJ2-7 | TRBV12-3/TRBV12-4 | many | TGTGCCAGCAGTAGGAAGGGGACCCACGAGCAGTACTTC | CASSRKGTHEQYF
- | TRBJ1-1 | TRBV6-2/TRBV6-3 | many | TGTGCCAGCAGTGCCCTACATAACACTGAAGCTTTCTTT | CASSALHNTEAFF
- | TRBJ2-5 | TRBV6-2/TRBV6-3 | many | TGTGCCAGCAGTTATGGATCAGTGGGTTGGGAGACCCAGTACTTC | CASSYGSVGWETQYF
TRBD1 | TRBJ2-5 | TRBV5-1 | many | TGCGCCAGCAGCGATCGACAGGGTCACGAGACCCAGTACTTC | CASSDRQGHETQYF
- | TRBJ1-1 | TRBV12-3/TRBV12-4 | many | TGTGCCAGCAGTTTCGGGGACCTTAGCACTGAAGCTTTCTTT | CASSFGDLSTEAFF
- | TRBJ1-1 | TRBV7-2 | - | TGTGCCAGCAGCTTTCCACCCGACTCCTTGAACACTGAAGCTTTCTTT | CASSFPPDSLNTEAFF
- | TRBJ1-1 | TRBV5-1 | many | TGCGCCAGCAGCTTGGACTGGGGAACTGAAGCTTTCTTT | CASSLDWGTEAFF
TRBD2 | TRBJ2-3 | TRBV6-1 | many | TGTGCCAGCAGTCGTAAAAGGACTAGCGTTAGCACAGATACGCAGTATTTT | CASSRKRTSVSTDTQYF
TRBD1 | TRBJ2-4 | TRBV9 | many | TGTGCCAGCAGCGCGGATCCCGGGGGACAGGGAAAAAACATTCAGTACTTC | CASSADPGGQGKNIQYF
TRBD1 | TRBJ1-2 | TRBV3-1 | few | TGTGCCAGCAGCCAAGCAGGGGGCGATTACTATGGCTACACCTTC | CASSQAGGDYYGYTF
- | TRBJ2-7 | TRBV7-8 | many | TGTGCCAGCACCCCCTCGAGCTTTTCCTACGAGCAGTACTTC | CASTPSSFSYEQYF
- | TRBJ1-4 | TRBV27 | few | TGTGCCAGCAGTCCGCAAATCGAATCGACGGCCCAAAAACTGTTTTTT | CASSPQIESTAQKLFF
- | TRBJ2-1 | TRBV19 | few | TGTGCCAGTAGTATAGATGGCCTGTACAATGAGCAGTTCTTC | CASSIDGLYNEQFF
TRBD2 | TRBJ2-1 | TRBV7-6 | many | TGTGCCAGCAGCCCGGGGGGGGGGCCTTACAATGAGCAGTTCTTC | CASSPGGGPYNEQFF
- | TRBJ1-4 | TRBV7-2 | many | TGTGCCAGCAGCTTAGGGACGGAAGAAAAACTGTTTTTT | CASSLGTEEKLFF
TRBD1 | TRBJ2-7 | TRBV20-1 | - | TGCGGTGCTTTAGGCGGTCCGGGACAGGGTTACGAGCAGTACTTC | CGALGGPGQGYEQYF
TRBD1 | TRBJ1-2 | TRBV28 | many | TGTGCCAGCGGGGTGACGCCGGGACAGCATAACTATGGCTACACCTTC | CASGVTPGQHNYGYTF
TRBD1 | TRBJ1-2 | TRBV19 | many | TGTGCCAGTAGTATACGGACAGGAGGCTATGGCTACACCTTC | CASSIRTGGYGYTF
- | TRBJ1-2 | TRBV4-1 | few | TGCGCCAGCAGCCAATTCGCCAGGCTCCGAGGCTACACCTTC | CASSQFARLRGYTF
TRBD2 | TRBJ2-5 | TRBV6-1 | - | TGTGCCAGCAGTCGGACTAGCGGGAGGGGGGAGTACTTC | CASSRTSGRGEYF
TRBD1 | TRBJ2-5 | TRBV11-2 | - | TGTGCCAGCAGCCTTCCGACAGGGGCAAGCGAGACCCAGTACTTC | CASSLPTGASETQYF
- | TRBJ1-5 | TRBV19 | few | TGTGCCAGTACCTTTGCCCCGCTGGCTAGCAATCAGCCCCAGCATTTT | CASTFAPLASNQPQHF
- | TRBJ2-3 | TRBV24-1 | many | TGTGCCACCAGTGATTGGGGAGAGGCGCAGTATTTT | CATSDWGEAQYF
- | TRBJ2-2 | TRBV20-1 | many | TGCAGTGCTAGAGATCTGAACAGGGCCCCCGGGGAGCTGTTTTTT | CSARDLNRAPGELFF
TRBD1 | TRBJ1-2 | TRBV27 | many | TGTGCCAGCAGCCTCTCATCAGGGGGAAGCTATGGCTACACCTTC | CASSLSSGGSYGYTF
- | TRBJ1-5 | TRBV27 | many | TGTGCCAGCAGTTTAGCGCTGGGACGGTCTTGGGCCCAGCATTTT | CASSLALGRSWAQHF
TRBD2 | TRBJ2-1 | TRBV27 | - | TGTGCCAGCAGTTTTGTAGCGGGGGGGCTGAATGAGCAGTTCTTC | CASSFVAGGLNEQFF
- | TRBJ1-1 | TRBV6-1 | many | TGTGCCAGCAGTGAAGTTGTCGGAGTTACTTCTGAAGCTTTCTTT | CASSEVVGVTSEAFF